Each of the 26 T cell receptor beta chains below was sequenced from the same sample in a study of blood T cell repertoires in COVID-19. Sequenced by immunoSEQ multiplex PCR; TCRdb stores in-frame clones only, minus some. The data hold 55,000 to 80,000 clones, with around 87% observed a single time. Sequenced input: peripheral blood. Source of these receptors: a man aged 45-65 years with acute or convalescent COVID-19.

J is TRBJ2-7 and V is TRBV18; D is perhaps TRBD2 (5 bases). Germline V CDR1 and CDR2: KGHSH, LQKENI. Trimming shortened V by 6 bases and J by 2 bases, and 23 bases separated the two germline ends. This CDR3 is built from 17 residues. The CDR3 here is CASSNGVPSLRTYEQYV. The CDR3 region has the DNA TGTGCCAGCTCCAACGGGGTACCCAGCCTCCGAACCTACGAGCAGTACGTC.

The CDR3 DNA reads as TGTGCCAGTAGTATTGGGGCTGTAGCCAAAAACATTCAGTACTTC. It encodes CASSIGAVAKNIQYF. This chain links TRBV19 with TRBJ2-4; D might be TRBD1 (5 bases). V was clipped by 3 bases and J by 0 bases, with 9 bases between them. Germline CDR1 LNHDA, CDR2 SQIVND (reference sequence). CDR3 length: 15 residues.

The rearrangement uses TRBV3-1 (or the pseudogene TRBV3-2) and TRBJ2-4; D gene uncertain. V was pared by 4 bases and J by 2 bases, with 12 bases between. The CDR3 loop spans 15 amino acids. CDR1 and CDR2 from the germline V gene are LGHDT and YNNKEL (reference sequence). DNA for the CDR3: TGTGCCAGCAGCCCCACTGGGCAGACCAAAAACATTCAGTACTTC. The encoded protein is CASSPTGQTKNIQYF.

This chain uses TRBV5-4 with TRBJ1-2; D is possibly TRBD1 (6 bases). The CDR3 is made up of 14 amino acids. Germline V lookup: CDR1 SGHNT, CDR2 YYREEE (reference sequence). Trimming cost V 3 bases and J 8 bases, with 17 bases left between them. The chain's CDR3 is CASSYQAGGVGYTF. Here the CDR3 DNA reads TGTGCCAGCAGCTACCAGGCTGGGGGCGTGGGCTACACCTTC.

Written as DNA, the CDR3 is TGTGCCAGCAGTCCAGGATTGGTGGTACACACTGAAGCTTTCTTT. It specifies CASSPGLVVHTEAFF. The rearrangement uses TRBV6-6 and TRBJ1-1, with no clear D. The CDR3 has 15 amino acids. Per the germline V gene, CDR1 is MNHNY and CDR2 is SVGAGI (reference sequence). V gave up 5 bases and J gave up 3 bases, with 16 bases separating them.

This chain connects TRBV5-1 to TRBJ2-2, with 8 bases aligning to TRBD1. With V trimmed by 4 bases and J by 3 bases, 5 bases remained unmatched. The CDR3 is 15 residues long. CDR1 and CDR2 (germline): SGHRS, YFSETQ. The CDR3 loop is CASSPTGADTGELFF. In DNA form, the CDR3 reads TGCGCCAGCAGCCCGACAGGGGCGGACACCGGGGAGCTGTTTTTT.

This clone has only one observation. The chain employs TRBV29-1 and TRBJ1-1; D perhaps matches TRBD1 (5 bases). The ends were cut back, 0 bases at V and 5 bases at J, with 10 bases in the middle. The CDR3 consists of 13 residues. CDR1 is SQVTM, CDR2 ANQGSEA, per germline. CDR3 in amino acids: CSVEDRVRTEAFF. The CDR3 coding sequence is TGCAGCGTTGAAGACAGGGTTCGGACTGAAGCTTTCTTT.

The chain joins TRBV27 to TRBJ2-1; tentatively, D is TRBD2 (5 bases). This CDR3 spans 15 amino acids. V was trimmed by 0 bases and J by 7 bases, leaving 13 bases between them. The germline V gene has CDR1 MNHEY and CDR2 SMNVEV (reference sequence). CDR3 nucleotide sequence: TGTGCCAGCAGTTTATCTCGACTAACTCTGAATGAGCAGTTCTTC. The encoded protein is CASSLSRLTLNEQFF.

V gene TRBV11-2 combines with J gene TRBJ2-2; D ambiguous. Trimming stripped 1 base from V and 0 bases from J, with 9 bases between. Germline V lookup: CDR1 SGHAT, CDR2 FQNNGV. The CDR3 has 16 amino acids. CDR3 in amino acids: CASSLATNANTGELFF. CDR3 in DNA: TGTGCCAGCAGCTTAGCGACAAACGCGAACACCGGGGAGCTGTTTTTT.

CDR3 bases: TGTGCCAGCACGAGACAGGGGGCGCGGTATGGCTACACCTTC. This gives the protein CASTRQGARYGYTF. This chain uses TRBV6-5 with TRBJ1-2, with TRBD1 matching 10 bases. Germline CDR1 and CDR2: MNHEY and SVGAGI. The CDR3 contains 14 residues. With 7 bases clipped from V and 5 bases from J, the junction kept 7 bases outside the gene matches.

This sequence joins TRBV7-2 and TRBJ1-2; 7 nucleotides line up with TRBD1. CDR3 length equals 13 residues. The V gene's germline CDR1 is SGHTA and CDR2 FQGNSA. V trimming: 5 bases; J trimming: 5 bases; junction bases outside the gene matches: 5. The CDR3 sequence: CASSPGTEYGYTF. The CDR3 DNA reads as TGTGCCAGCAGCCCAGGGACAGAATATGGCTACACCTTC.

The CDR3 coding sequence is TGTGCCAGCAGTATTTCGGACAGGGTTAATTCACCCCTCCACTTT. Translating it yields CASSISDRVNSPLHF. V is TRBV28 and J is TRBJ1-6; TRBD1 matches at 8 bases. The CDR3 loop spans 15 amino acids. V gave up 5 bases and J gave up 6 bases; unmatched junction bases: 6. CDR1 and CDR2 from the germline V gene are MDHEN and SYDVKM.

CDR3 region: CASSFQGTETQYF. For the CDR3, the DNA is TGTGCCAGCAGTTTCCAGGGGACCGAGACCCAGTACTTC. The chain combines TRBV3-1 (or the pseudogene TRBV3-2) with TRBJ2-5; a possible D gene is TRBD1 (6 bases). Trimming took 6 bases from V and 5 from J, leaving 13 bases between them. The CDR3 loop spans 13 amino acids. Looked up from germline, CDR1 is LGHDT and CDR2 is YNNKEL (reference sequence).

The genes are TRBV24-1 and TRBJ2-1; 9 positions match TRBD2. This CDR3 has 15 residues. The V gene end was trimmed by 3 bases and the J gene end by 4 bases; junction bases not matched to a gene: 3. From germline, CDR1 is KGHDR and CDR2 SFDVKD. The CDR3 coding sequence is TGTGCCACCAGTGATGCTAGCGGGAATTACAATGAGCAGTTCTTC. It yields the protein CATSDASGNYNEQFF.

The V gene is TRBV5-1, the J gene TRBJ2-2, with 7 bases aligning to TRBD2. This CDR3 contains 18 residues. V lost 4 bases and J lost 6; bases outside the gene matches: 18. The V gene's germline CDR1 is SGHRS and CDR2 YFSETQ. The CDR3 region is CASSLLGVAGEPAGELFF. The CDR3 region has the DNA TGCGCCAGCAGCCTTCTAGGTGTGGCGGGAGAGCCGGCCGGGGAGCTGTTTTTT.

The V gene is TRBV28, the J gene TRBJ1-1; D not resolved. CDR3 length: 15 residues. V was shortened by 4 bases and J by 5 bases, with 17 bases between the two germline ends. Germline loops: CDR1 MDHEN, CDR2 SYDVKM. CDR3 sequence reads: CASSSRGRVRTEAFF. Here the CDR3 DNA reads TGTGCCAGCAGTTCCCGAGGGAGGGTTCGGACTGAAGCTTTCTTT.

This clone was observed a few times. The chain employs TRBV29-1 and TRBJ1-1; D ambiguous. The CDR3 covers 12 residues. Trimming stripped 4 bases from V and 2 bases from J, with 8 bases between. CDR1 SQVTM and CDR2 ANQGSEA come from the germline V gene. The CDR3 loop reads CSVVRGNTEAFF. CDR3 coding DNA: TGCAGCGTTGTACGGGGTAACACTGAAGCTTTCTTT.

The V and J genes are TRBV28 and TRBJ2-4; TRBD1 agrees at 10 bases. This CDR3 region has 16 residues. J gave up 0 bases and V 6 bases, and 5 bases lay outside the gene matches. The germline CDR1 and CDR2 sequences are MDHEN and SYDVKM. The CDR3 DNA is TGTGCCAGCAGACGGGACAGGGGAGTAGCCAAAAACATTCAGTACTTC. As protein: CASRRDRGVAKNIQYF.

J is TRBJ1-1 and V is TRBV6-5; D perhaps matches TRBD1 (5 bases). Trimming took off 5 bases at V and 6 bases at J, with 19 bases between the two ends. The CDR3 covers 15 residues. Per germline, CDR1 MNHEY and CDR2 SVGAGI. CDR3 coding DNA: TGTGCCAGCAGTACGCGGTCGCTCCAGGGCGCTGAAGCTTTCTTT. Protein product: CASSTRSLQGAEAFF.

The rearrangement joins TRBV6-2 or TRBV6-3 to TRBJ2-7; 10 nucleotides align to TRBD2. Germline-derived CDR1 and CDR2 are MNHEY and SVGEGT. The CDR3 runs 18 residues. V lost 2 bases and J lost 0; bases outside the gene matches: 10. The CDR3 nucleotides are TGTGCCAGCAGTTACGGTTCTAGCGGGAGTTTACCCTCCTACGAGCAGTACGTC. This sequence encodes CASSYGSSGSLPSYEQYV.

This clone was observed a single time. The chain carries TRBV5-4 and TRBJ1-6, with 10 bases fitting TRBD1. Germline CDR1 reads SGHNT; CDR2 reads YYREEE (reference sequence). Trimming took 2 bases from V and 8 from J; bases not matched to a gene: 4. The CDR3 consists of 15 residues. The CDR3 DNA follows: TGTGCCAGCAGCTTTCCCGGGACAGGGGATTCACCCCTCCACTTT. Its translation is CASSFPGTGDSPLHF.

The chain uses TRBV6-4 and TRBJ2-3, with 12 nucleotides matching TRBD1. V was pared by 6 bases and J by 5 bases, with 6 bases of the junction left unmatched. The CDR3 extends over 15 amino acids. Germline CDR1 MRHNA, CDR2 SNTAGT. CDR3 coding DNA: TGTGCCAGCAGAGCCGGGACAGGGGGCAAAGATACGCAGTATTTT. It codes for CASRAGTGGKDTQYF.

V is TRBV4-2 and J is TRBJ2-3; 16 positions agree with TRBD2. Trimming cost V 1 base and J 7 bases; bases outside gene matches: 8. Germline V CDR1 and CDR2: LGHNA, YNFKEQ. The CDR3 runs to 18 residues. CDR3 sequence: CASSQVGTSGRAGYTQYF. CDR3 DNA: TGTGCCAGCAGCCAAGTCGGGACTAGCGGGAGGGCGGGGTATACGCAGTATTTT.

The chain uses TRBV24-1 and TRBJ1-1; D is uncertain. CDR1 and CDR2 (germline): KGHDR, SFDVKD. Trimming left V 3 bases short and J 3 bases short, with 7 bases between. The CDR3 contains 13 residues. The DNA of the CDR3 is TGTGCCACCAGTGATCGGGTTGACACTGAAGCTTTCTTT. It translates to CATSDRVDTEAFF.

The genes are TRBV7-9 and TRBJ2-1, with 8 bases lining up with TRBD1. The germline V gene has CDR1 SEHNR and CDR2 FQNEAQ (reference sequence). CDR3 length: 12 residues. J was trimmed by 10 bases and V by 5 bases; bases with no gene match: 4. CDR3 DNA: TGTGCCAGCAGCCCAGGGGGCTTGGAGCAGTTCTTC. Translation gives CASSPGGLEQFF.

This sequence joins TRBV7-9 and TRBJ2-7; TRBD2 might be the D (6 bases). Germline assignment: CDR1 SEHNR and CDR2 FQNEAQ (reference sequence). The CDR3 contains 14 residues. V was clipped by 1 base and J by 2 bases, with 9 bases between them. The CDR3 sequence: CASSLVGGTYEQYV. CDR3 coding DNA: TGTGCCAGCAGCTTAGTAGGCGGGACCTACGAGCAGTACGTC.